The T cell receptor beta chain under discussion was sequenced for a study of cytomegalovirus exposure and HLA in healthy donors. Study-wide results and limits: In vitro checks showed that a few CMV-associated chains really do target CMV antigens. According to the study, roughly 180 TCR beta chains were cytomegalovirus-associated.

Trimming took off 10 bases at V and 10 bases at J, with 23 bases between the two ends. CDR3 length equals 14 residues. CDR1 MNHEY and CDR2 SVGAGI come from the germline V gene. Sequenced by immunoSEQ multiplex PCR; TCRdb stores in-frame clones only, minus some. The data hold approximately 50,000 clones, with 88% observed a single time. As regards this clone: Its specificity is not known.

Sample: PBMCs. The chain joins TRBV6-5 to TRBJ1-5; D is undetermined. This clonotype originated in a woman aged 25 to 39 in good health and CMV-seronegative. CDR3 nucleotides: TGTGCCACCGCTTACCAGGCCACCCGGGATCCCCAGCATTTT. Protein product: CATAYQATRDPQHF.